This T cell receptor (beta chain) was documented in a study of shared T cell receptors in the human thymus. This CDR3 has 13 residues. Trimming removed 2 bases at V and 3 bases at J, with 7 bases between. CDR1 LGHNA and CDR2 YSLEER come from the germline V gene. Assay: immunoSEQ multiplex PCR; the TCRdb copy retains only in-frame clones and omits some. The sample has fewer than 700,000 clones, 85% to 90% seen once. The sample also formed part of further work on human thymus T cells. That paper states: V and J gene usage appeared biased in thymic and blood repertoires.

The sample taken for sequencing was thymocytes. The chain combines TRBV4-3 with TRBJ2-5; D perhaps matches TRBD1 (6 bases). The source of this sequence is a boy younger than two with a congenital heart defect. CDR3 protein: CASSQRTEETQYF. Written as DNA, the CDR3 is TGCGCCAGCAGCCAAAGGACAGAAGAGACCCAGTACTTC.